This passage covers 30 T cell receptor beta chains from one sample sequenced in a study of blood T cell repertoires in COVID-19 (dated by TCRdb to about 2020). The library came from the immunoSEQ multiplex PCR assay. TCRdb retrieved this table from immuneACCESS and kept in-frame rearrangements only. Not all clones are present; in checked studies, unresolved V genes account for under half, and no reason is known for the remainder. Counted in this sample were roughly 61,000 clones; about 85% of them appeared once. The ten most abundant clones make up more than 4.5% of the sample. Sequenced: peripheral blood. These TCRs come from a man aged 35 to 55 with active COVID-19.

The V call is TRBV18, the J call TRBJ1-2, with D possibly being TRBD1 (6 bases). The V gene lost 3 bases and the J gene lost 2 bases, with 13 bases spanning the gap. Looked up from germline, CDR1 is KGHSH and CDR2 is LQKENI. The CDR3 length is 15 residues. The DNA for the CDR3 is TGTGCCAGCTCACCTACGACAGGAATCAACTATGGCTACACCTTC. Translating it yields CASSPTTGINYGYTF.

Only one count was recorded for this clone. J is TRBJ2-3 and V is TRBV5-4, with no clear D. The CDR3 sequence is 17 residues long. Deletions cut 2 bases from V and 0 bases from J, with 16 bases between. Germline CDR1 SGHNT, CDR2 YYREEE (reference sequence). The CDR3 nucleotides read TGTGCCAGCAGCTTTATTTGGCGGAGCGCTAGCACAGATACGCAGTATTTT. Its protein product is CASSFIWRSASTDTQYF.

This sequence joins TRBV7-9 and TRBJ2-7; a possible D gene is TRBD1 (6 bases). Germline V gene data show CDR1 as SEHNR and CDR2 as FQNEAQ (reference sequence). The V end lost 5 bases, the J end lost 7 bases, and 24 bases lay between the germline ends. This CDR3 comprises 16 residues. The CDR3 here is CASSRGLSRRRVEQYF. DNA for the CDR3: TGTGCCAGCAGCAGGGGGTTGTCCAGACGGCGGGTGGAGCAGTACTTC.

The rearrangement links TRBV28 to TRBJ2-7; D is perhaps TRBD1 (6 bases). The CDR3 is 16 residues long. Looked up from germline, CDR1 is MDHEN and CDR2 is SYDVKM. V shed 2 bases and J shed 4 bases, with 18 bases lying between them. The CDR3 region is CASSLRSGTYVYEQYF. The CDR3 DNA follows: TGTGCCAGCAGTTTAAGGTCCGGGACATACGTATACGAGCAGTACTTC.

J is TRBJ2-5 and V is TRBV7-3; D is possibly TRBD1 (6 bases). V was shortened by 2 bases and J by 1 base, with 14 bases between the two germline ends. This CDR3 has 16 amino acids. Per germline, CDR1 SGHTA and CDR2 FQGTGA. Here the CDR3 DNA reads TGTGCCAGCAGCTTACCCCCCAGGGGTGGCCAAGAGACCCAGTACTTC. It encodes CASSLPPRGGQETQYF.

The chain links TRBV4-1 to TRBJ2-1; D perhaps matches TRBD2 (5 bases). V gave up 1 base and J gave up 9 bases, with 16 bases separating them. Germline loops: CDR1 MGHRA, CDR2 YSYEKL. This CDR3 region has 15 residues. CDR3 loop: CASSQVRTSLSEQFF. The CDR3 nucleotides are TGCGCCAGCAGCCAAGTTAGGACTTCCCTTAGTGAGCAGTTCTTC.

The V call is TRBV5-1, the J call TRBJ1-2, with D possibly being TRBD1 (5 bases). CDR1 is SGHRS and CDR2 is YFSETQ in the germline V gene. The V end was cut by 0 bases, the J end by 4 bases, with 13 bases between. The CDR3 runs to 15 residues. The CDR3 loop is CASSLDQGSVYGYTF. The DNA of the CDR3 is TGCGCCAGCAGCTTGGACCAGGGTTCTGTCTATGGCTACACCTTC. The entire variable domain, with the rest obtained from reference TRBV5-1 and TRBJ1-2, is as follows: KAGVTQTPRYLIKTRGQQVTLSCSPISGHRSVSWYQQTPGQGLQFLFEYFSETQRNKGNFPGRFSGRQFSNSRSEMNVSTLELGDSALYLCASSLDQGSVYGYTFGSGTRLTVV.

CDR3 sequence reads: CASSPNQETQYF. The CDR3 region has the DNA TGCGCCAGCAGCCCCAACCAAGAGACCCAGTACTTC. The rearrangement links TRBV5-1 to TRBJ2-5, with no clear D. Trimming stripped 4 bases from V and 0 bases from J, with 4 bases between. CDR1 is SGHRS and CDR2 is YFSETQ in the germline V gene. The CDR3 spans 12 residues.

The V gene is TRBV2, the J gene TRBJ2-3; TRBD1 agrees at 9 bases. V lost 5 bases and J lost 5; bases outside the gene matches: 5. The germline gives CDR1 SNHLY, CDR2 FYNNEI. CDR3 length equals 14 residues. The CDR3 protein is CASSPGQGGDTQYF. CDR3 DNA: TGTGCCAGCAGTCCGGGACAGGGAGGAGATACGCAGTATTTT.

CDR3 loop: CASHGDRLNYGYTF. The CDR3 coding sequence is TGTGCCAGCCATGGGGACAGGTTGAACTATGGCTACACCTTC. The chain links TRBV2 to TRBJ1-2; 8 bases are a match to TRBD1. This CDR3 has 14 amino acids. Trimming took 8 bases from V and 2 from J; bases not matched to a gene: 7. Germline V gene sequence: CDR1 SNHLY, CDR2 FYNNEI.

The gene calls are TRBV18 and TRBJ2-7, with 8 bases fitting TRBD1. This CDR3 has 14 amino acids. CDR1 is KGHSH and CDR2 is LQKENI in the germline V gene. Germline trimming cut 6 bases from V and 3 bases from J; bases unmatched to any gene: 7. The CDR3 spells CASSDGTGDYEQYF. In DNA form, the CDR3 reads TGTGCCAGCTCGGACGGGACAGGAGACTACGAGCAGTACTTC.

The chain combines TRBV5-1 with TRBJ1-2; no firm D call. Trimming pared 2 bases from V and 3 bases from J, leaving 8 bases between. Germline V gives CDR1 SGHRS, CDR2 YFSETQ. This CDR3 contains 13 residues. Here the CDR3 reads CASSFAGDYGYTF. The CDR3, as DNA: TGCGCCAGCAGCTTTGCAGGTGACTATGGCTACACCTTC.

The CDR3 here is CASSLDGLAERETQYF. Written as DNA, the CDR3 is TGCGCCAGCAGCTTGGACGGACTAGCAGAGAGAGAGACCCAGTACTTC. The rearrangement uses TRBV5-1 and TRBJ2-5; 8 bases match TRBD2. Germline V lookup: CDR1 SGHRS, CDR2 YFSETQ. V dropped 0 bases and J dropped 4; count of bases not matched to a gene: 8. The CDR3 consists of 16 residues.

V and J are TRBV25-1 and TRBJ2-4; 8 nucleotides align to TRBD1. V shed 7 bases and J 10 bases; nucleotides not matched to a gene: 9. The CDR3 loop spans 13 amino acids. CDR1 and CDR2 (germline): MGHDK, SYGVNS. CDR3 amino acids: CASTDPGQDIQYF. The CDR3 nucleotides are TGTGCCAGCACCGATCCGGGACAGGATATTCAGTACTTC.

This CDR3 reads CASSFEVVYNSPLHF. The DNA for the CDR3 is TGTGCCAGCAGTTTTGAGGTTGTTTATAATTCACCCCTCCACTTT. The chain joins TRBV28 to TRBJ1-6; unclear D gene. The CDR3 contains 15 residues. Germline assignment: CDR1 MDHEN and CDR2 SYDVKM. V lost 3 bases and J lost 4, with 10 bases in between.

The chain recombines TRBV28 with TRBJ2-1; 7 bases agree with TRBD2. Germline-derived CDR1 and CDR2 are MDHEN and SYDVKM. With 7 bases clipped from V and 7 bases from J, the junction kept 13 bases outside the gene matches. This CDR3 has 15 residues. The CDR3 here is CASTQTDGGGNEQFF. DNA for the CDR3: TGTGCCAGCACTCAAACGGATGGGGGAGGGAATGAGCAGTTCTTC.

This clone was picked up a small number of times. The CDR3 reads CAIAAGISGNTIYF. In nucleotides, the CDR3 is TGTGCCATCGCGGCAGGGATATCTGGAAACACCATATATTTT. The gene calls are TRBV10-3 and TRBJ1-3; TRBD1 might be the D (5 bases). CDR1 and CDR2 from the germline V gene are ENHRY and SYGVKD. V lost 8 bases to trimming and J lost 1 base, with 12 bases between them. The CDR3 runs 14 residues.

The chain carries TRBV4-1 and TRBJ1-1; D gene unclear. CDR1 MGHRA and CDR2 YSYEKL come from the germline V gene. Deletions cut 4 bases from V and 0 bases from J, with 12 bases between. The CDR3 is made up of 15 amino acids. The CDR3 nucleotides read TGCGCCAGCAGCCTTAGCGAGGCTTTGAACACTGAAGCTTTCTTT. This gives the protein CASSLSEALNTEAFF.

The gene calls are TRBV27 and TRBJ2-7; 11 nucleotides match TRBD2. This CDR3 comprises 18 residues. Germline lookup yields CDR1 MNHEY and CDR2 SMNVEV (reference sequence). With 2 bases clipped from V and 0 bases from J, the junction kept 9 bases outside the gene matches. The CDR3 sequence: CASSLGLAGGPLSYEQYF. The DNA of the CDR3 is TGTGCCAGCAGTTTAGGGCTAGCGGGAGGCCCTCTCTCCTACGAGCAGTACTTC.

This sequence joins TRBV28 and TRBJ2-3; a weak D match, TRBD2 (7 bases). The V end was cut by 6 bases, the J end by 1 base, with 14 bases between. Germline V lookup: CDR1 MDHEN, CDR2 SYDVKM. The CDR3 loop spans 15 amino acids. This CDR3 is CASSPRGAGTDTQYF. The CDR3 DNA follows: TGTGCCAGCAGCCCCCGGGGGGCGGGCACAGATACGCAGTATTTT.

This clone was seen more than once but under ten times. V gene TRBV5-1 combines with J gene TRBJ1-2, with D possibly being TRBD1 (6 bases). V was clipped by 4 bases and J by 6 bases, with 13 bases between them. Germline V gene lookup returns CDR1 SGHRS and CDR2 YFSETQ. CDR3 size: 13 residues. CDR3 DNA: TGCGCCAGCAGCCCTGGACAGCCAGATGGCTACACCTTC. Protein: CASSPGQPDGYTF.

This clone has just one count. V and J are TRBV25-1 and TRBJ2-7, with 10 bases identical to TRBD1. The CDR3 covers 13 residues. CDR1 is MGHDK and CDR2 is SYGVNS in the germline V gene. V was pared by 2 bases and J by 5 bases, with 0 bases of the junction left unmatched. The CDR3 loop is CASSEGTGDEQYF. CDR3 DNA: TGTGCCAGCAGTGAAGGGACAGGGGACGAGCAGTACTTC.

In DNA, the CDR3 is TGTGCCAGCTCACCACTCAATATCGGACAGGGGGCTCACGAGCAGTACTTC. Protein: CASSPLNIGQGAHEQYF. This chain uses TRBV18 with TRBJ2-7, with TRBD1 matching 11 bases. The trim removed 1 base at V and 5 bases at J, leaving 10 bases unmatched. Germline loops: CDR1 KGHSH, CDR2 LQKENI. The CDR3 has 17 residues.

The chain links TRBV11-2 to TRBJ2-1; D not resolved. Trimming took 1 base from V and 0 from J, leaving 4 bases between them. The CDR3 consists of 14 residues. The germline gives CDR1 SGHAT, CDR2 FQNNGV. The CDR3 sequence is CASSLAGSYNEQFF. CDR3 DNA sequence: TGTGCCAGCAGCTTAGCGGGCTCCTACAATGAGCAGTTCTTC.

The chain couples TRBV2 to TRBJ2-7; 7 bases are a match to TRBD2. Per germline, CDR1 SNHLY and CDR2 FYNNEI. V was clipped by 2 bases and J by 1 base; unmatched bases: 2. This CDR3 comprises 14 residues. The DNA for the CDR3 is TGTGCCAGCAGTGAACGAGCGGGATCCTACGAGCAGTACTTC. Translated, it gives CASSERAGSYEQYF.

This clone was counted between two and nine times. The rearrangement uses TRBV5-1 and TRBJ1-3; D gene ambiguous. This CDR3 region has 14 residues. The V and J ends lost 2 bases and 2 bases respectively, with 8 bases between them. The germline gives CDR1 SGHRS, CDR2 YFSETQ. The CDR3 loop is CASSLLGAGNTIYF. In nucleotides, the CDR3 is TGCGCCAGCAGCTTACTAGGAGCTGGAAACACCATATATTTT.

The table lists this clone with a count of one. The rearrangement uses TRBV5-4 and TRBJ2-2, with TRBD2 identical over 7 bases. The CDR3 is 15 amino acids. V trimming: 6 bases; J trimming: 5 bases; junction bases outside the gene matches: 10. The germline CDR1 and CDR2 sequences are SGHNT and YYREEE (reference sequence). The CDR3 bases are TGTGCCAGCACCCCGGGGGAGGGATGGACCGGGGAGCTGTTTTTT. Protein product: CASTPGEGWTGELFF.

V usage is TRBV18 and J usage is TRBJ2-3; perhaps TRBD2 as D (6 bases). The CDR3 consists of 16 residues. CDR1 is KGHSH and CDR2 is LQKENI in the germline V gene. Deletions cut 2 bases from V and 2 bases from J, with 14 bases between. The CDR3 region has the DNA TGTGCCAGCTCACCAACCGGGACTGGAAACACAGATACGCAGTATTTT. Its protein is CASSPTGTGNTDTQYF.

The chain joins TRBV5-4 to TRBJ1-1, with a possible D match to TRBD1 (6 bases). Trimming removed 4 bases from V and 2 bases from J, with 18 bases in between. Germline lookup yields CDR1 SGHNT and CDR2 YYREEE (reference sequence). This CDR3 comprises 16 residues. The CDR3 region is CASSPGGAETNTEAFF. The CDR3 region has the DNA TGTGCCAGCAGCCCGGGGGGGGCCGAGACCAACACTGAAGCTTTCTTT.

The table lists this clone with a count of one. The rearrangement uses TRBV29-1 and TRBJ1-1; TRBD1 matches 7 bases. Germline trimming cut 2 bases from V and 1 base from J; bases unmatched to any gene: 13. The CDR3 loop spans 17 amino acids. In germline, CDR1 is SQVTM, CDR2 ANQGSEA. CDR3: CSVEPTTGEPGNTEAFF. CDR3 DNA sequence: TGCAGCGTTGAACCCACCACAGGGGAACCTGGGAACACTGAAGCTTTCTTT.